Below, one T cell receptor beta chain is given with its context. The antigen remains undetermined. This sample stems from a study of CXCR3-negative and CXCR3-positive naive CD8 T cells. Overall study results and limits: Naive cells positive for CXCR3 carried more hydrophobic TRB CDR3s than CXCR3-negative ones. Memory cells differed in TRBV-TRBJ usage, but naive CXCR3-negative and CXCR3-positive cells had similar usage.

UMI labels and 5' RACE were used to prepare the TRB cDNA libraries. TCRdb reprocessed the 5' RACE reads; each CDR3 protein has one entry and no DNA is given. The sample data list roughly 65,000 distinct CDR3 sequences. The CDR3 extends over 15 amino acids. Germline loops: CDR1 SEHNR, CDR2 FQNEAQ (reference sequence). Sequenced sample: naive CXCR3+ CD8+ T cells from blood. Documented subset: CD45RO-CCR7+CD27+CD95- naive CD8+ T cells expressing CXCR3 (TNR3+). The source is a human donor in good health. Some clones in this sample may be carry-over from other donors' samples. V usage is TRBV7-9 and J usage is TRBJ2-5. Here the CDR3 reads CASSLGSAYQETQYF.